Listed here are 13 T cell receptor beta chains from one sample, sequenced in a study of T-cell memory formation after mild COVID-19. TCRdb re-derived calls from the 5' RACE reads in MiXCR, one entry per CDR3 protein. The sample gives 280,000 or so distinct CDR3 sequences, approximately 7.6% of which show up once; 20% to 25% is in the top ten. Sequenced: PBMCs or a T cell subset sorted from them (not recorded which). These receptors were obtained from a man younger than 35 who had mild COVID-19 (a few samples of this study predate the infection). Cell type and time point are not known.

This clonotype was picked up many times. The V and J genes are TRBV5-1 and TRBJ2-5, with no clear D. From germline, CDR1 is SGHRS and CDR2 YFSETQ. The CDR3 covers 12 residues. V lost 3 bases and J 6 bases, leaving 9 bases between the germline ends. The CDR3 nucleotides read TGCGCCAGCAGCTACAGTGAACAGACCCAGTACTTC. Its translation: CASSYSEQTQYF.

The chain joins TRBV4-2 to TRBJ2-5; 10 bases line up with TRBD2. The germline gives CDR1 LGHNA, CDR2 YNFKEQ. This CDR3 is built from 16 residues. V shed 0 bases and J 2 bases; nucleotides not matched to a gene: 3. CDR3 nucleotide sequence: TGTGCCAGCAGCCAAGAACTAGCGGGGCCACAAGAGACCCAGTACTTC. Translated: CASSQELAGPQETQYF.

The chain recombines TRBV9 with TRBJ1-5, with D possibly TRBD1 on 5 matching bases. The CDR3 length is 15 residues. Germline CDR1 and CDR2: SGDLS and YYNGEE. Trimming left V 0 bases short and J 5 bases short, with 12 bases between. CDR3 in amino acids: CASSVDGGSDQPQHF. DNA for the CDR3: TGTGCCAGCAGCGTAGACGGGGGGAGCGATCAGCCCCAGCATTTT.

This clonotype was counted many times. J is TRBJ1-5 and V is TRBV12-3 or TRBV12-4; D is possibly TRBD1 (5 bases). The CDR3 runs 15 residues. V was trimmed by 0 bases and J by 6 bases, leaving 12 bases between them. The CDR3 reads CASSLARDGSQPQHF. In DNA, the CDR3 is TGTGCCAGCAGTTTAGCCAGGGATGGTAGTCAGCCCCAGCATTTT.

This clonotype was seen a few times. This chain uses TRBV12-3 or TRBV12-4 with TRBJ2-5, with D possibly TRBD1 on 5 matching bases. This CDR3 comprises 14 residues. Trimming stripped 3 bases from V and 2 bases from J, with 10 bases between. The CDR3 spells CASSFTDSQETQYF. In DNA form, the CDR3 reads TGTGCCAGCAGTTTCACCGACAGTCAAGAGACCCAGTACTTC.

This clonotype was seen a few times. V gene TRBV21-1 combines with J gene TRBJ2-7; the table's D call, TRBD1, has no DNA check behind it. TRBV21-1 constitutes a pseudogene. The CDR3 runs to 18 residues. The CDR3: CASSKDGRDRGFYYEQYV. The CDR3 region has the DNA TGTGCCAGCAGCAAAGATGGACGGGACAGGGGGTTTTACTACGAGCAGTACGTC.

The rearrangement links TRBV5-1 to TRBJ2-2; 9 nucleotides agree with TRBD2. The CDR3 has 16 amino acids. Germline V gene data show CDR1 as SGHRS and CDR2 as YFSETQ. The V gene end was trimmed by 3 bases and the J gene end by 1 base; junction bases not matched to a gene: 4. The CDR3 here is CASSYSGGQNTGELFF. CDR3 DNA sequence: TGCGCCAGCAGCTATAGCGGGGGCCAGAACACCGGGGAGCTGTTTTTT.

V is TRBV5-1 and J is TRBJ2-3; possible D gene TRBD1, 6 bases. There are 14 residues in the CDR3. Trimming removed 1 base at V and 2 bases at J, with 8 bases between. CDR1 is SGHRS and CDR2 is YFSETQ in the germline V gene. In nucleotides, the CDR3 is TGCGCCAGCAGCTTGACAGGGCTCACAGATACGCAGTATTTT. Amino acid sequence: CASSLTGLTDTQYF.

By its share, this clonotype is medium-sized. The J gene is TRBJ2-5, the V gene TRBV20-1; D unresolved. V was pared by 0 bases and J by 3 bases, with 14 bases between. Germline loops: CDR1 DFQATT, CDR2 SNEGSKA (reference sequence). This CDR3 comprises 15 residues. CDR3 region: CSARDLRQAEETQYF. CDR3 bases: TGCAGTGCTAGAGATCTGAGGCAGGCCGAAGAGACCCAGTACTTC.

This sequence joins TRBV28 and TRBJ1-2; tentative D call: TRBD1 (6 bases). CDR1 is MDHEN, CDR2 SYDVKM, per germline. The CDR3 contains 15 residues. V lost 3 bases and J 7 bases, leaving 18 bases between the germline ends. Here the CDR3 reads CASSLGAEGVGGYTF. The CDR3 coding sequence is TGTGCCAGCAGTTTGGGCGCGGAGGGGGTGGGTGGCTACACCTTC.

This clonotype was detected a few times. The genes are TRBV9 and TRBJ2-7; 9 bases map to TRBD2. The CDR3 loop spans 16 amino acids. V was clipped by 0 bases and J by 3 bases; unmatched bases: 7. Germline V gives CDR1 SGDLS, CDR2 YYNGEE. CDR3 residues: CASSVGVAGAVYEQYF. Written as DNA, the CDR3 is TGTGCCAGCAGCGTAGGGGTAGCGGGGGCCGTCTACGAGCAGTACTTC.

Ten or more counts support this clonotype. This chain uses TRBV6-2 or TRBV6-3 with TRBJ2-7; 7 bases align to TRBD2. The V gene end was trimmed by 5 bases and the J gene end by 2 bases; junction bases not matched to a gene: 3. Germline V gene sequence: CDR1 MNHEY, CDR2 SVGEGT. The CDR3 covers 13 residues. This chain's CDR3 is CASSREATYEQYF. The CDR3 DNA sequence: TGTGCCAGCAGTCGGGAGGCTACCTACGAGCAGTACTTC.

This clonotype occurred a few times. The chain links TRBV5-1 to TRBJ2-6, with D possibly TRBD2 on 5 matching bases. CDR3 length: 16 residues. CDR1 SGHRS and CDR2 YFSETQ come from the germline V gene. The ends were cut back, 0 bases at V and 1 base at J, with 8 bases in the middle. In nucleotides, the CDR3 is TGCGCCAGCAGCTTGGCAGGCGGGTCTGGGGCCAACGTCCTGACTTTC. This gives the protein CASSLAGGSGANVLTF.